A single sample gave rise to the 24 T cell receptor beta chains below, sequenced in a study of cytomegalovirus exposure and HLA in healthy donors. PCR amplification relied on 60 Vbeta primers (plus 13 Jbeta primers). Sequencing was performed with immunoSEQ multiplex PCR; in TCRdb, only in-frame clones are kept and a portion is missing. The sample contains 150,000 to 250,000 clones, 82% of which appear only once. The sample comprised PBMCs. Every receptor here comes from a boy between 2 and 10 years old in good health and CMV-seronegative.

This clone was recorded only once. The rearrangement uses TRBV4-2 and TRBJ1-4, with 9 bases fitting TRBD1. In germline, CDR1 is LGHNA, CDR2 YNFKEQ. CDR3 length: 16 residues. The trim removed 4 bases at V and 8 bases at J, leaving 11 bases unmatched. The CDR3 here is CASSLALGQGGEKLFF. CDR3 bases: TGTGCCAGCAGCCTGGCCCTGGGACAGGGTGGGGAAAAACTGTTTTTT.

The chain links TRBV7-9 to TRBJ1-2; 9 nucleotides agree with TRBD1. In germline, CDR1 is SEHNR, CDR2 FQNEAQ (reference sequence). CDR3 size: 17 residues. V was clipped by 7 bases and J by 4 bases; unmatched bases: 16. In DNA, the CDR3 is TGTGCCAGCAACCCGACAGGGGGGTTCGGCTTGATCTATGGCTACACCTTC. Its translation is CASNPTGGFGLIYGYTF. The full variable domain, in which reference TRBV7-9 and TRBJ1-2 provide the parts outside the CDR3, is DTGVSQNPRHKITKRGQNVTFRCDPISEHNRLYWYRQTLGQGPEFLTYFQNEAQLEKSRLLSDRFSAERPKGSFSTLEIQRTEQGDSAMYLCASNPTGGFGLIYGYTFGSGTRLTVV.

J is TRBJ2-1 and V is TRBV14; D is ambiguous. The germline CDR1 and CDR2 sequences are SGHDN and FVKESK. The CDR3 totals 16 residues. Trimming pared 2 bases from V and 4 bases from J, leaving 15 bases between. CDR3 DNA: TGTGCCAGCAGCCAATGGTCAGCGTCTGGGTACAATGAGCAGTTCTTC. Amino acid sequence: CASSQWSASGYNEQFF.

The chain has TRBV18 and TRBJ2-5; 8 bases align to TRBD1. J lost 4 bases, V lost 4 bases, and 5 bases had no gene match. CDR1 KGHSH and CDR2 LQKENI come from the germline V gene. This CDR3 comprises 14 residues. This CDR3 reads CASSLIGQGETQYF. As DNA, the CDR3 is TGTGCCAGCTCACTCATTGGACAGGGAGAGACCCAGTACTTC.

The J gene is TRBJ1-2, the V gene TRBV23-1, with unresolved D. TRBV23-1 is marked as an open reading frame, function uncertain. CDR3 length: 15 residues. Trimming stripped 4 bases from V and 6 bases from J, with 18 bases between. CDR3 loop: CASSLNSKLHNGYTF. CDR3 DNA: TGCGCCAGCAGTCTAAACAGTAAGCTGCATAATGGCTACACCTTC.

The chain joins TRBV15 to TRBJ1-2, with 9 bases lining up with TRBD1. J lost 5 bases, V lost 5 bases, and 12 bases had no gene match. This CDR3 is built from 16 residues. The germline V gene has CDR1 LNHNV and CDR2 YYDKDF (reference sequence). The CDR3 DNA reads TGTGCCACCAGCCCGGACAGGGGCCCTCTTGAGTATGGCTACACCTTC. Translation gives CATSPDRGPLEYGYTF.

This chain links TRBV10-3 with TRBJ2-2; the D gene is possibly TRBD1 (6 bases). The ends were cut back, 7 bases at V and 0 bases at J, with 12 bases in the middle. The CDR3 is 15 residues long. CDR1 ENHRY and CDR2 SYGVKD come from the germline V gene. CDR3 nucleotide sequence: TGTGCCATCAAAGTCGGACAGCCGAACACCGGGGAGCTGTTTTTT. It specifies CAIKVGQPNTGELFF.

This clone was detected once. The chain carries TRBV30 and TRBJ1-3, with TRBD1 as a possible D gene (6 bases). CDR3 length: 13 residues. Germline V gene data show CDR1 as GTSNPN and CDR2 as SVGIG (reference sequence). The V end lost 5 bases, the J end lost 0 bases, and 8 bases lay between the germline ends. The CDR3 nucleotides are TGTGCCTGGGGGGACAACTCTGGAAACACCATATATTTT. It is translated as CAWGDNSGNTIYF. Filled out from reference TRBV30 and TRBJ1-3, the complete variable domain reads SQTIHQWPATLVQPVGSPLSLECTVEGTSNPNLYWYRQAAGRGLQLLFYSVGIGQISSEVPQNLSASRPQDRQFILSSKKLLLSDSGFYLCAWGDNSGNTIYFGEGSWLTVV.

This chain uses TRBV5-1 with TRBJ1-1; 7 bases align to TRBD1. CDR1 is SGHRS and CDR2 is YFSETQ in the germline V gene. The CDR3 contains 16 residues. J was trimmed by 1 base and V by 0 bases; bases with no gene match: 6. The CDR3 nucleotides read TGCGCCAGCAGCTTGGCTACGGACAGGAAGAACACTGAAGCTTTCTTT. It is translated as CASSLATDRKNTEAFF.

This rearrangement joins TRBV18 to TRBJ1-1; D is unclear. This CDR3 comprises 15 residues. CDR1 is KGHSH, CDR2 LQKENI, per germline. V lost 4 bases, J lost 0 bases, and 12 bases lay in between. The chain's CDR3 is CASSRLPTVNTEAFF. DNA of the CDR3: TGTGCCAGCTCACGTTTGCCAACTGTGAACACTGAAGCTTTCTTT.

The CDR3 nucleotides are TGTGCCAGCAGCTTAGTTATGGGGCGGGGTGGCACAGATACGCAGTATTTT. Translation gives CASSLVMGRGGTDTQYF. The chain links TRBV7-8 to TRBJ2-3, with D tentatively TRBD2 (6 bases). Deletions cut 1 base from V and 1 base from J, with 15 bases between. The CDR3 runs 17 residues. Germline assignment: CDR1 SGHVS and CDR2 FQNEAQ. Full variable domain (missing parts from reference TRBV7-8 and TRBJ2-3): GAGVSQSPRYKVAKRGQDVALRCDPISGHVSLFWYQQALGQGPEFLTYFQNEAQLDKSGLPSDRFFAERPEGSVSTLKIQRTQQEDSAVYLCASSLVMGRGGTDTQYFGPGTRLTVL.

This rearrangement joins TRBV5-1 to TRBJ2-5, with TRBD2 matching 8 bases. V lost 1 base and J lost 5; bases outside the gene matches: 10. The germline CDR1 and CDR2 sequences are SGHRS and YFSETQ. The CDR3 has 16 residues. The CDR3 reads CASSLSPAGGMETQYF. The CDR3 DNA sequence: TGCGCCAGCAGCTTGTCCCCCGCGGGAGGAATGGAGACCCAGTACTTC.

The CDR3 coding sequence is TGTGCCAGCAGGCTGGGACAGTACTCCTACAATGAGCAGTTCTTC. It specifies CASRLGQYSYNEQFF. The V call is TRBV2, the J call TRBJ2-1; 7 bases map to TRBD1. Germline CDR1 reads SNHLY; CDR2 reads FYNNEI. This CDR3 comprises 15 residues. The J segment lost 0 bases and the V segment lost 6 bases, leaving 5 bases of the junction unmatched.

Turning to this clone: Other DNA sequences in the same sample also yield this CDR3. The V gene is TRBV7-3, the J gene TRBJ2-3; 15 bases are shared with TRBD2. This CDR3 is built from 18 residues. Germline assignment: CDR1 SGHTA and CDR2 FQGTGA. With V trimmed by 0 bases and J by 2 bases, 3 bases remained unmatched. CDR3 amino acids: CASSLTGLAGGPTDTQYF. For the CDR3, the DNA is TGTGCCAGCAGCTTAACGGGACTAGCGGGGGGACCCACAGATACGCAGTATTTT.

V gene TRBV25-1 combines with J gene TRBJ1-3; TRBD1 aligns across 8 bases. This CDR3 is 18 amino acids long. V lost 3 bases and J lost 0; bases outside the gene matches: 10. Germline V gene data show CDR1 as MGHDK and CDR2 as SYGVNS. CDR3 DNA: TGTGCCAGCAGTGACCGAACCGGGACAGGTGACTCTGGAAACACCATATATTTT. Translated: CASSDRTGTGDSGNTIYF.

This clone was detected only a few times. CDR3 sequence reads: CASRETGAGANVLTF. The CDR3 DNA reads as TGTGCCAGCAGGGAGACAGGGGCTGGGGCCAACGTCCTGACTTTC. V usage is TRBV5-6 and J usage is TRBJ2-6; 8 bases are a match to TRBD1. Germline V gene lookup returns CDR1 SGHDT and CDR2 YYEEEE. The J segment lost 2 bases and the V segment lost 5 bases, leaving 3 bases of the junction unmatched. The CDR3 spans 15 residues.

In regard to this clone: Within the sample, other DNA sequences also encode this same CDR3. The V and J genes are TRBV18 and TRBJ2-7; TRBD1 aligns across 9 bases. CDR3 length: 14 amino acids. Looked up from germline, CDR1 is KGHSH and CDR2 is LQKENI. Trimming removed 2 bases from V and 4 bases from J; junction bases left unmatched: 3. The CDR3 region is CASSPGGQGYEQYF. The CDR3 DNA reads TGTGCCAGCTCACCAGGGGGACAGGGATACGAGCAGTACTTC.

The rearrangement joins TRBV6-1 to TRBJ1-1; unclear D gene. Germline V gene sequence: CDR1 MNHNS, CDR2 SASEGT. The CDR3 is 13 amino acids. V was cut by 0 bases and J by 7 bases, with 9 bases left in between. This chain's CDR3 is CASSEAFRGEAFF. For the CDR3, the DNA is TGTGCCAGCAGTGAAGCGTTTCGGGGTGAAGCTTTCTTT.

The chain combines TRBV7-2 with TRBJ1-3; 7 positions agree with TRBD1. Trimming at V came to 5 bases and at J to 0 bases, leaving 1 base not matched to a gene. This CDR3 has 14 amino acids. Germline loops: CDR1 SGHTA, CDR2 FQGNSA. The CDR3 loop reads CASSQGVSGNTIYF. As DNA, the CDR3 is TGTGCCAGCAGCCAGGGGGTCTCTGGAAACACCATATATTTT.

This clone was counted between two and nine times. This chain joins TRBV29-1 and TRBJ2-3, with a possible D match to TRBD1 (5 bases). This CDR3 has 14 amino acids. V shed 8 bases and J shed 2 bases, with 17 bases lying between them. The germline CDR1 and CDR2 sequences are SQVTM and ANQGSEA. The CDR3 DNA reads TGCAGCATTCCTAGACAGACATCCACAGATACGCAGTATTTT. Translated, it gives CSIPRQTSTDTQYF.

This chain uses TRBV7-3 with TRBJ2-2; D is unclear. V gave up 8 bases and J gave up 2 bases, with 9 bases separating them. The CDR3 covers 13 residues. The germline V gene has CDR1 SGHTA and CDR2 FQGTGA. Here the CDR3 reads CASETRNTGELFF. In DNA, the CDR3 is TGTGCCAGCGAAACTCGAAACACCGGGGAGCTGTTTTTT.

There are a few counts of this clone. The gene calls are TRBV9 and TRBJ2-1; TRBD2 matches 8 bases. The CDR3 has 14 residues. Losses at the gene ends were 3 bases for V and 7 bases for J; bases not matched to a gene: 6. Germline V gene sequence: CDR1 SGDLS, CDR2 YYNGEE. CDR3 residues: CASSGGGLGNEQFF. The CDR3 DNA is TGTGCCAGCAGCGGCGGGGGGCTGGGGAATGAGCAGTTCTTC.

The chain joins TRBV5-4 to TRBJ1-2, with 7 positions matching TRBD1. The CDR3 runs 15 residues. Germline CDR1 reads SGHNT; CDR2 reads YYREEE (reference sequence). V was clipped by 4 bases and J by 7 bases; unmatched bases: 13. This CDR3 reads CASSRGAGGSSGYTF. The CDR3 region has the DNA TGTGCCAGCAGCAGGGGGGCAGGGGGGTCGAGTGGCTACACCTTC.

The chain has TRBV6-1 and TRBJ2-2, with TRBD1 matching over 7 bases. The CDR3 consists of 14 residues. Germline trimming cut 1 base from V and 7 bases from J; bases unmatched to any gene: 3. Per germline, CDR1 MNHNS and CDR2 SASEGT. The CDR3 DNA reads as TGTGCCAGCAGTGAAGGGACAGGTTTCGGGGAGCTGTTTTTT. Its translation is CASSEGTGFGELFF.